This T cell receptor beta chain originates from a study of T cell responses to AZD1222 COVID-19 vaccine (TCRdb year 2021). About the study as a whole: A total of about 250 trial participants underwent TCR sequencing, of whom about 200 had received two doses of AZD1222 and 26 had received two doses of the MenACWY control vaccine. Trial participants were enrolled into age subgroups of 18-55, 56-69 and 70-plus years, which contained around 140, 26 and 57 TCR-sequenced participants, respectively.

The sample's time point, from its label and the paper: baseline before first vaccination. This specimen's treatment or condition label, per the study, means: meningococcal conjugate vaccine given as trial control. Vaccinee samples were obtained from the UK trials COV001 and COV002, which included a single-blind randomized controlled phase 2/3 trial of AZD1222 (ChAdOx1 nCoV-19) in healthy adults. For TCRbeta chain sequencing, PBMC samples from trial participants were taken at day 0 and at day 28 after the second dose. The CDR3 regions of human TCRbeta chains were analyzed by immunosequencing. The study's processing was this. Repertoire TCRs were matched against a reference library of SARS-CoV-2-specific TCRs generated with the MIRA antigen-specificity platform. Breadth meant the fraction of unique TCRs that were SARS-CoV-2-associated, whereas depth meant the fraction of total T cells that were SARS-CoV-2-associated. Using the MIRA data, each spike-specific TCR was mapped to the spike region that the TCR reacts to and placed in a CD4 or CD8 class. Log10-transformed breadth and depth values were compared by one-way ANOVA with Sidak's multiple comparisons tests. Imported from immuneACCESS, the table was reduced by TCRdb to in-frame sequences with V and J called. These copies leave out some clones; in studies compared against another copy, an unresolved V gene accounts for under half, and the cause of the remainder is not known. The DNA gave D and trimming, while V, J and clone size come from that table. For this sample the table gives around 140,000 clones, of which 80% to 95% were detected only once. The ten largest clones capture less than 1% of the sample.

Overall study outcomes, separate from this receptor: Conclusions about previously exposed vaccinees are limited because only six or seven AZD1222 recipients were SARS-CoV-2 seropositive at baseline. Because no samples from the day 14 peak response were available, repertoires could be characterized only after the peak T cell response. CD4 TCRs associated with the vaccine covered the entire spike protein, and the dominant responses were in regions 160-218 and 743-854. Most participants were white British and females outnumbered males, and the authors suggested that clonal diversity may have been underestimated. After two AZD1222 doses, spike-specific TCR breadth and depth were significantly higher than at day 0 and than in MenACWY recipients. In the small 56-69-year group, the increase in depth fell short of significance, most likely because of low power. Reportedly, close to half of the unique spike-specific TCRs recognized epitopes lying outside the regions that are mutated in the B.1.351 and B.1.1.7 variants.

The CDR3 numbers 12 residues from cysteine through phenylalanine. Kept here is only the CDR3 DNA, which spans 36 bases and is read in frame from base 1. The V and J ends are trimmed by 2 bases and 0 bases, leaving 2 bases between them. CDR1 is given as SGHTS and CDR2 as YDEGEE, both from the germline V gene. Remarks on this clone: Its antigen remains undetermined. No qualities accompany the bases; no much larger clone lies one base away.

The V gene is TRBV5-8 and the J gene is TRBJ1-2; the D gene cannot be named for sure. Sequences were derived from peripheral blood, sampled on day 0 of MenACWY control vaccination. The receptor was derived from an adult in good health. At the DNA level, the sequence is TGTGCCAGCAGCTTTCCTAACTATGGCTACACCTTC. Its product reads: CASSFPNYGYTF.